This T cell receptor beta chain was retrieved from a study of CD4+ T cells in melanoma. The protocol was immunoSEQ multiplex PCR, while the TCRdb copy is restricted to in-frame clones and leaves out a portion. The sample lists approximately 15,000 clones, roughly 60% occurring once. Germline V gene data show CDR1 as SNHLY and CDR2 as FYNNEI. The CDR3 length is 15 residues. The V end was cut by 4 bases, the J end by 6 bases, with 17 bases between. The sample taken for sequencing was cells from a culture (not recorded whether cultured in vitro). The receptor comes from a human donor with melanoma. The V and J genes are TRBV2 and TRBJ2-3; D gene ambiguous. In DNA, the CDR3 is TGTGCCAGCAGTGTCGGTCTGGCGTCACCTGATACGCAGTATTTT. Its translation: CASSVGLASPDTQYF.